This T cell receptor beta chain comes out of a study of blood T cell repertoires in COVID-19. Turning to the study itself: The study drew acute and convalescent COVID-19 samples from the United States, Italy and Spain. Sample material is recorded as cDNA or gDNA derived from T cells, B-cell-depleted T cells, or PBMCs.

How the authors handled the data: Reference gene primer amplification gave nucleated cell count estimates. TCRdb's copy holds only in-frame clones and misses some; the assay was immunoSEQ multiplex PCR. V, J and clone size are those of that table, while D and trimming were read from the DNA. Among hundreds of thousands of clones listed, roughly 87% were seen once. Enrollees, about 18 to 89 years old, lived in around 23 US areas. This clone has just one count. The CDR3 has 16 amino acids. V lost 0 bases and J 2 bases, leaving 13 bases between the germline ends. The germline gives CDR1 KGHSH, CDR2 LQKENI.

The chain links TRBV18 to TRBJ2-5; D is uncertain. This TCR derives from a woman aged 30 to 39 with acute COVID-19. The specimen sequenced was PBMCs or T cells enriched from blood (not recorded which). The CDR3 bases are TGTGCCAGCTCACCACCCAGGAACAGCCTACAAGAGACCCAGTACTTC. Protein: CASSPPRNSLQETQYF.